This paragraph covers one T cell receptor beta chain sequence. The clone's antigen remains unknown. Base qualities are missing; no much larger clone stands one base away. The sample is drawn from a study of radiation and T cells in renal cell carcinoma (dated by TCRdb to about 2020). For the wider study: The samples were drawn from a clinical trial, where primary renal cell carcinomas were treated with 15 Gy of stereotactic body radiation therapy and then removed by nephrectomy 4 weeks afterward. A total of 50 to 60 samples underwent TCR beta sequencing, made up of 25 or so tumors and some 27 peripheral blood samples. A total of about 3.8 million unique CDR3 nucleotide sequences, encoding fewer than 3,000,000 unique CDR3 amino acid sequences, were found across all 50 or so samples.

Per the germline V gene, SNHLY is the CDR1 and FYNNEI is the CDR2. CDR3 length: 16 amino acids, cysteine to phenylalanine. Kept here is only the CDR3 DNA, which spans 48 bases and is read in frame from base 1. Here V drops 7 bases and J drops 9 bases, and the junction holds 12 bases not matched to any gene. Study-level results and caveats: The single-armed trial design could not address effects of radiation dose or scheduling on the TCR repertoire. In blood, the top tumor clonotypes increased from baseline to 2 weeks after radiation and then shrank by 4 weeks, which suggests a temporary expansion of tumor-resident clones. Blood repertoire dynamics were not followed beyond 4 weeks after treatment. Because no pretreatment tumor biopsies were available, whether clonotypes were present in the tumor at baseline could not be determined.

TCR beta libraries were generated from genomic DNA with the immunoSEQ kit, following the manufacturer's recommendations. To prepare libraries, a first multiplex PCR with proprietary primers was run, followed by a second PCR that added unique barcodes, and a bead cleanup was done after each round. A kit-provided positive control reaction and a negative control reaction were included in every sample batch. The final libraries underwent checking on an Agilent 4200 TapeStation D1000 ScreenTape, volumetric pooling, and quantification by qPCR. Sequencing was performed on an Illumina NextSeq500 using a MidOutput 150-cycle cartridge, with 156 Read1 cycles, 15 Index1 cycles, and the kit custom primers. The pooled library was loaded at 0.95 to 1 pM, with an approximately 21% PhiX control spiked in. The paper's data handling went like this. The vendor-processed data were analyzed in R, and a clonotype was defined as all T cells that share the same CDR3 nucleotide sequence. In the clone abundance analyses, frequencies were normalized to the 10,000 most abundant clones in each sample. Public T cell clones, which averaged fewer than five per sample, were excluded before analysis. Tumor-enriched and baseline blood-enriched clonotypes were defined by at least a 32-fold difference in abundance between compartments. Clonotypes expanded or contracted between blood time points were identified with a beta-binomial differential abundance model. Tumor-blood repertoire similarity was measured with the Baroni-Urbani and Buser coefficient, and groups were compared using two-tailed Wilcoxon tests in R. TCRdb obtained this table from immuneACCESS and retained in-frame rearrangements with V and J assigned. These tables miss some clones; where compared with another copy, unresolved V genes account for less than half of the shortfall, and the remainder is unexplained. V and J calls and clone size are those listed in that table; D and trimming were worked out from the DNA. The sample data list 130,000 or so clones, and over 80% of these were observed just once. The ten largest clones represent less than 25% of the sample.

What the time point label conveys for this sample: baseline pretreatment blood. The treatment or condition label, read with the paper, signifies: 15 Gy SBRT to primary tumor, nephrectomy 4 weeks later. Serial peripheral blood from radiation-treated patients was sampled at baseline, 2 weeks and 4 weeks after SBRT to track tumor-enriched clonotypes. Renal cell carcinoma with clear cell pathology was present in all patients. Genomic DNA for TCR sequencing was prepared using the QIAamp DNA Blood Mini Kit (Qiagen). Only samples passing all quality control checks were included in the analyses. This TCR derives from a woman aged 45-60 years with renal cell carcinoma. Recombination joined TRBV2 with TRBJ2-5, with 15 bases in between that match TRBD2. The sample here was blood, taken from a patient whose treatment included radiotherapy and nephrectomy. The bases read TGTGCCAGCAACCGAAGGTCGGGACTAGCGGGGGGATCCCAGTACTTC. Its amino acids are CASNRRSGLAGGSQYF. With the portions outside the CDR3 filled from the reference TRBV2 and TRBJ2-5 genes, the complete variable region becomes EPEVTQTPSHQVTQMGQEVILRCVPISNHLYFYWYRQILGQKVEFLVSFYNNEISEKSEIFDDQFSVERPDGSNFTLKIRSTKLEDSAMYFCASNRRSGLAGGSQYFGPGTRLLVL.